This section outlines one T cell receptor (beta chain) sequence together with its context. What it binds is not known. These data belong to a study of cytomegalovirus exposure and HLA in healthy donors. Whole-study context: Among the 400 or so donors who were genotyped, about 80% fell in the genetic ancestry cluster that is associated with self-reported Caucasian donors. General observations from the study: One variant, a missense change in DCLRE1C, was linked in a later analysis to TCR beta V- and J-gene trimming.

V dropped 5 bases and J dropped 2; count of bases not matched to a gene: 6. Germline lookup yields CDR1 MNHEY and CDR2 SMNVEV (reference sequence). There are 14 residues in the CDR3. The PCR contained 60 Vbeta and 13 Jbeta primers. Libraries were prepared by immunoSEQ multiplex PCR; TCRdb keeps only in-frame clonotypes and omits some of them. The sample records over 65,000 clones, roughly 76% being singletons. The chain couples TRBV27 to TRBJ2-7, with 7 bases lining up with TRBD1. The receptor's source is a man in his fifties or sixties in good health and CMV-seropositive. The sample was PBMCs. CDR3 DNA: TGTGCCAGCAGTGACCGGGACAGACCCTACGAGCAGTACTTC. Its translation is CASSDRDRPYEQYF.